The following is a T cell receptor (beta chain) sequence with its context. Antigen specificity is unknown. The unexposed donors gave CD4+ T cells in about 2011-2019, prior to COVID-19. CD4+ T cells were isolated from the cells after around 9 days of culture. PBMCs were plated at roughly 2.1 million per well in IL-2-containing medium. The source of the sample is a study of CD4 T cells in relation to SARS-CoV-2 and coronaviruses. The overall study: ViraFEST: approximately 10-day antigen culture of PBMCs, then TCR beta CDR3 sequencing. Points from the study as a whole: Crossreactivity was assessed only for spike protein, not other viral proteins.

Per the germline V gene, CDR1 is SGHNT and CDR2 is YYREEE (reference sequence). V gave up 4 bases and J gave up 3 bases, with 16 bases separating them. CDR3 length equals 16 residues. Profiling relied on immunoSEQ multiplex PCR, and the TCRdb table lists in-frame clones only, not all of them. The repertoire holds about 19,000 clones, with more than 60% as singletons. This TCR was sampled from a human donor in good health. The sequencing input was CD4+ T cells from PBMCs, cultured in vitro. This chain connects TRBV5-4 to TRBJ2-2, with D perhaps matching TRBD1 or TRBD2 (6 bases each). The CDR3 region is CASSRGSGGDTGELFF. The CDR3 bases are TGTGCCAGCAGCCGCGGGTCCGGGGGCGACACCGGGGAGCTGTTTTTT.